This T cell receptor beta chain was identified in a study of T cell repertoires in cytomegalovirus infection. Whole-study results and caveats: Frequencies of public TCR beta families were cumulated, and this identified carriers of CMV plus the relevant HLA.

TCRdb re-derived calls from the reads in MiXCR, one entry per CDR3 protein. This table holds over 55,000 distinct CDR3 sequences, roughly a fifth found once. Trimming removed 5 bases from V and 4 bases from J, with 15 bases in between. The V gene's germline CDR1 is SGHVS and CDR2 FQNEAQ. The CDR3 spans 15 residues. This clonotype has a handful of counts. The antigen is undetermined. The source is a human donor in good health (CMV status not recorded). Some clones in this sample may be carry-over from other donors' samples. The chain employs TRBV7-8 and TRBJ2-1; no reliable D call. The sequences come from CD8+ T cells from cultured PBMCs, collected from culture after CMV antigen stimulation. The CDR3 nucleotides read TGTGCCAGCAGCCGTCGAGGTGGCAGTTACAATGAGCAGTTCTTC. It yields the protein CASSRRGGSYNEQFF.